This TCR beta chain stems from a study of blood T cell repertoires in COVID-19. Study as a whole: There were acute and convalescent COVID-19 samples, and they came from the United States, Italy and Spain. PBMCs, B-cell-depleted T cells, or T cells provided the cDNA or gDNA that made up the material.

The germline CDR1 and CDR2 sequences are LGHDT and YNNKEL (reference sequence). This CDR3 has 15 amino acids. V shed 8 bases and J 5 bases; nucleotides not matched to a gene: 8. In the study's own analysis: Amplification of reference gene primers provided the estimated nucleated cell counts. The assay was immunoSEQ multiplex PCR, and TCRdb's table has in-frame clones only and misses some. D and trimming were read from the DNA, whereas the V and J calls and clone size are those reported in that table. The sample lists fewer than 30,000 clones, less than 90% occurring once. The TCR comes from a human donor in a cohort sampled during active COVID-19. The sample was peripheral blood. The chain has TRBV3-1 (or the pseudogene TRBV3-2) and TRBJ2-5, with 13 bases aligning to TRBD2. CDR3 in amino acids: CASGELAGGLETQYF. The DNA for the CDR3 is TGTGCCAGCGGCGAACTAGCGGGGGGGCTTGAGACCCAGTACTTC.